This T cell receptor beta chain was identified during a study of cytomegalovirus exposure and HLA in healthy donors. For the study at large: An earlier analysis found under 130 million unique TCR beta sequences from approximately 170 million T cells. Study results and caveats: The dataset shows that most TCR sequences were rare, while some public TCRs occurred in many donors. Most of the TCR beta V segments (in an earlier analysis) were productive either about 87% or about 30% of the time. At a 0.05 false discovery rate, a later analysis found over 15,000 TCR beta sequences to be associated with HLA alleles.

In the PCR, 60 Vbeta and 13 Jbeta primers were used. TCRdb's table, derived via immunoSEQ multiplex PCR, lists solely in-frame clones and lacks some. The repertoire holds 150,000 to 200,000 clones, with roughly 84% as singletons. With respect to this clone: Its antigen remains unknown.

V lost 6 bases, J lost 8 bases, and 13 bases lay in between. The CDR3 consists of 13 residues. Germline CDR1 reads WSHSY; CDR2 reads SAAADI. The material sequenced was PBMCs. The rearrangement links TRBV10-2 to TRBJ1-4, with D perhaps TRBD1 (6 bases). The TCR sequence derives from a girl under 10 years old in good health and CMV-seropositive. CDR3 region: CASSRGFGEKLFF. In DNA form, the CDR3 reads TGCGCCAGCAGCAGGGGCTTCGGAGAAAAACTGTTTTTT.